A selection of T cell receptor beta chains follows, all from one sample in a study of shared clonotypes between healthy human individuals. Clones were read by immunoSEQ multiplex PCR, and TCRdb kept only the in-frame ones, dropping some. The sample holds about 2.1 million clones; 90% to 95% are singletons and the top ten take around 1.7%. The sequencing sample was made of naive CD8+ T cells from PBMCs. The receptors were sampled from a man aged 18-30 years in good health. Some clones in this sample may be carry-over from other donors' samples. The CDR3 runs from the conserved cysteine through the conserved F or W. Each record gives: J gene, D gene, V gene, clone size, CDR3 DNA, CDR3 protein. The D gene is left open where the match is weak. Clone size is given for some rows only: seen once, a few or many times, or a class if the clone is expanded.

>TRBJ1-2|TRBD1|TRBV2|few
TGTGCCAGCAGCCCCGGGACAGCGACCCAGCGGGGCTACACCTTC
CASSPGTATQRGYTF
>TRBJ2-7|.|TRBV4-3|.
TGCGCCAGCAGCCAAGCCGGGGGTGACTACGAGCAGTACTTC
CASSQAGGDYEQYF
>TRBJ2-1|.|TRBV5-3|.
TGTGCCAGAAGCTTGGCCCACAGGGAGCAGTTCTTC
CARSLAHREQFF
>TRBJ1-1|.|TRBV19|.
TGTGCCAGTAGTATAGATCAGGGGCGGGAAGAGAACACTGAAGCTTTCTTT
CASSIDQGREENTEAFF
>TRBJ1-2|TRBD1|TRBV28|.
TGTGCCAGCAGTCGAGGAACGGGACAGGGCTCCATTTATGGCTACACCTTC
CASSRGTGQGSIYGYTF
>TRBJ1-2|TRBD1|TRBV7-9|.
TGTGCCACCGACTCACCCCGGGACAGCGTCTATGGCTACACCTTC
CATDSPRDSVYGYTF
>TRBJ1-5|.|TRBV6-1|.
TGTGCCAGCAGTGAACCAGGGGCCGACCACCAGCCCCAGCATTTT
CASSEPGADHQPQHF
>TRBJ2-7|.|TRBV6-5|.
TGTGCCAGCAGCCCCCGGGAGGGGGCATCCTACGAGCAGTACTTC
CASSPREGASYEQYF
>TRBJ1-2|.|TRBV19|few
TGTGCCAGTAGTAGGGTGGGTGGGAACTATGGCTACACCTTC
CASSRVGGNYGYTF
>TRBJ2-7|.|TRBV7-2|.
TGTGCCAGCAGCCCCGGGACACCGTACGAGCAGTACTTC
CASSPGTPYEQYF
>TRBJ2-2|TRBD1|TRBV28|.
TGTGCCAGCAGTTTCCGGGACAGAAACACCGGGGAGCTGTTTTTT
CASSFRDRNTGELFF
>TRBJ2-1|TRBD2|TRBV18|.
TGTGCCAGCTCTCCAACCGCCGCGTGGGCTAGCGGGCAGTCCTACAATGAGCAGTTCTTC
CASSPTAAWASGQSYNEQFF
>TRBJ1-4|.|TRBV5-6|.
TGTGCCAGCAGCAACGGACAGCCAACTAATGAAAAACTGTTTTTT
CASSNGQPTNEKLFF
>TRBJ1-5|.|TRBV7-3|.
TGTGCCAGCAGCTCCCCGGGTTTAAATCAGCCCCAGCATTTT
CASSSPGLNQPQHF
>TRBJ2-1|TRBD2|TRBV7-8|once
TGTGCCAGCAGCGCCGGGACTAGCGGGAGCCTAAGCTCCTACAATGAGCAGTTCTTC
CASSAGTSGSLSSYNEQFF
>TRBJ2-1|TRBD2|TRBV5-4|.
TGTGCCAGCAGCCCCCGTGATGGGACTAGCCGGGACAATGAGCAGTTCTTC
CASSPRDGTSRDNEQFF
>TRBJ2-1|.|TRBV5-1|once
TGCGCCAGCAGCTTGACAGGCCCAGACGTGGATGAGCAGTTCTTC
CASSLTGPDVDEQFF
>TRBJ2-4|.|TRBV29-1|.
TGCAGCGCAACCATAGCCAAAAACATTCAGTACTTC
CSATIAKNIQYF
>TRBJ1-5|.|TRBV21-1|.
TGTGCCAGCAGCAAAGCGGGGAGGAAGCATTTT
CASSKAGRKHF
>TRBJ2-7|.|TRBV11-3|.
TGTGCCAGCAGCTTAGGACAGGGGACTAAATACGAGCAGTACTTC
CASSLGQGTKYEQYF
>TRBJ2-7|.|TRBV29-1|.
TGCAGCGCCGGGACTCTTCCCTACGAGCAGTACTTC
CSAGTLPYEQYF
>TRBJ2-1|.|TRBV27|.
TGTGCCAGCAGTTTAGGGCCTAAGCAGTTCTTC
CASSLGPKQFF
>TRBJ2-1|.|TRBV29-1|.
TGCAGCGTAGAGACGCACACGGTGCGCTCCTACAATGAGCAGTTCTTC
CSVETHTVRSYNEQFF
>TRBJ2-3|TRBD2|TRBV12-5|once
TGTGCTAGTGGTCCACCATCTCACGGGAGGGACACAGATACGCAGTATTTT
CASGPPSHGRDTDTQYF
>TRBJ2-3|.|TRBV27|.
TGTGCCAGCAGCGAACTTTCCCGCACAGATACGCAGTATTTT
CASSELSRTDTQYF
>TRBJ1-2|TRBD1|TRBV7-9|once
TGTGCCAGCAGCTTGGGGATCGGGACAGGAGAGGGGAACTATGGCTACACCTTC
CASSLGIGTGEGNYGYTF
>TRBJ2-2|.|TRBV28|.
TGTGCCAGCAGTTTATGGGGTGACACCGGGGAGCTGTTTTTT
CASSLWGDTGELFF
>TRBJ2-7|.|TRBV6-5|.
TGTGCCAGCAGCCGGCGGGTTTCCTACGAGCAGTACTTC
CASSRRVSYEQYF
>TRBJ2-7|.|TRBV10-3|.
TGTGCCATCAGTGAGTCTGTTCCGACCATCTACGAGCAGTACTTC
CAISESVPTIYEQYF
>TRBJ2-1|.|TRBV9|.
TGTGCCAGCAGCCCCCACCCCGCAGGAGGAAATGAGCAGTTCTTC
CASSPHPAGGNEQFF
>TRBJ1-2|.|TRBV5-1|.
TGCGCCAGCAGCTTGTTTTCCTGGGGAGACACCTATGGCTACACCTTC
CASSLFSWGDTYGYTF
>TRBJ2-7|TRBD2|TRBV9|.
TGTGCCAGCAGCGTAGTAGCGGGAGGGCATTACGAGCAGTACTTC
CASSVVAGGHYEQYF
>TRBJ2-4|.|TRBV18|.
TGTGCCAGCTCACCAAGGGAGGGGGAAGCCAAAAACATTCAGTACTTC
CASSPREGEAKNIQYF
>TRBJ2-7|.|TRBV14|.
TGTGCCAGCAGCCAAGATCCGGGCAGGTCCTCCTACGAGCAGTACTTC
CASSQDPGRSSYEQYF
>TRBJ1-1|.|TRBV30|few
TGTGCCTGGGGGAGGAACACTGAAGCTTTCTTT
CAWGRNTEAFF
>TRBJ1-5|.|TRBV28|few
TGTGCCAGCAGTTTCTACAGGGAAAGCAATCAGCCCCAGCATTTT
CASSFYRESNQPQHF
>TRBJ1-2|.|TRBV6-6|.
TGTGCCAGCAGTTACCAGGGAGAGGATGGCTACACCTTC
CASSYQGEDGYTF
>TRBJ2-5|.|TRBV2|.
TGTGCCAGCAGTGAAAAGGGGCGGGAGACCCAGTACTTC
CASSEKGRETQYF
>TRBJ2-7|TRBD1|TRBV27|.
TGTGCCAGCAGTTTAACCCGGGACAGGGGCCACGAGCAGTACTTC
CASSLTRDRGHEQYF
>TRBJ2-7|TRBD1|TRBV27|.
TGTGCCAGCAGGGGGTCTGGACAGGAAATTCCCTACGAGCAGTACTTC
CASRGSGQEIPYEQYF
>TRBJ2-1|TRBD2|TRBV19|.
TGTGCCAGTAGTTTTCGAACGGGACTAGCGGGCCTTGAGGTCGACAATGAGCAGTTCTTC
CASSFRTGLAGLEVDNEQFF
>TRBJ2-1|.|TRBV4-3|.
TGCGCCAGCAGCCAAGATAGACTAGTTGAGCAGTTCTTC
CASSQDRLVEQFF
>TRBJ1-4|.|TRBV27|.
TGTGCCAGCAGTTTCCAGAGCAGGGCCCCTTCTAATGAAAAACTGTTTTTT
CASSFQSRAPSNEKLFF
>TRBJ2-2|TRBD1|TRBV4-3|.
TGCGCCAGCAGCCCCTCCATTACAGGGGTTCCTGGGGAGCTGTTTTTT
CASSPSITGVPGELFF
>TRBJ1-1|.|TRBV6-5|.
TGTGCCAGCAGAGTAGGGGGAATGACTGAAGCTTTCTTT
CASRVGGMTEAFF
>TRBJ2-7|.|TRBV27|.
TGTGCCAGCAGTTCGTCCCGGACAGAAATCTCCTACGAGCAGTACTTC
CASSSSRTEISYEQYF